A selection of T cell receptor beta chains follows, all from one sample in a study of B cell selection in AIRE deficiency. The protocol was immunoSEQ multiplex PCR, while the TCRdb copy is restricted to in-frame clones and leaves out a portion. The profile shows about 15,000 clones, about 93% of them singletons. The sample was Tregs sorted from PBMCs. The receptors here all came from a human donor with AIRE deficiency. CDR3s include the opening cysteine and the closing phenylalanine or tryptophan. A D gene is named only where the DNA matches it firmly. Rows give clone size only sometimes, using once, few, many, or a class for an expanded clone.

clone_size	d_call	j_call	v_call	cdr3_aa	cdr3_nt
-	-	TRBJ2-5	TRBV5-4	CASSRGPSRETQYF	TGTGCCAGCAGCCGGGGACCGTCACGAGAGACCCAGTACTTC
once	TRBD1	TRBJ1-5	TRBV18	CASSRTGQLQPQHF	TGTGCCAGCTCAAGGACAGGCCAACTTCAGCCCCAGCATTTT
-	-	TRBJ2-1	TRBV6-4	CASSDSGGRKFF	TGTGCCAGCAGTGACTCCGGCGGGCGTAAGTTCTTC
-	-	TRBJ2-5	TRBV4-2	CASSPGETQYF	TGTGCCAGCAGCCCCGGGGAGACCCAGTACTTC
-	-	TRBJ2-2	TRBV19	CASTSGLNTGELFF	TGTGCCAGTACCAGCGGACTTAACACCGGGGAGCTGTTTTTT
-	TRBD1	TRBJ1-1	TRBV2	CASSEWDSRTAEAFF	TGTGCCAGCAGTGAATGGGACAGCCGAACAGCTGAAGCTTTCTTT
-	TRBD2	TRBJ2-1	TRBV7-2	CASSSTLLAGDYNEQFF	TGTGCCAGCAGCTCCACACTGCTAGCGGGAGACTACAATGAGCAGTTCTTC
-	-	TRBJ2-1	TRBV5-1	CASSFESSYNEQFF	TGCGCCAGCAGCTTCGAGAGCTCCTACAATGAGCAGTTCTTC
-	-	TRBJ2-3	TRBV12-5	CASGLDRVSSTDTQYF	TGTGCTAGTGGTTTGGACAGGGTTTCTAGCACAGATACGCAGTATTTT
-	-	TRBJ2-4	TRBV7-2	CASSYTGNIQYF	TGTGCCAGCAGCTACACGGGAAACATTCAGTACTTC